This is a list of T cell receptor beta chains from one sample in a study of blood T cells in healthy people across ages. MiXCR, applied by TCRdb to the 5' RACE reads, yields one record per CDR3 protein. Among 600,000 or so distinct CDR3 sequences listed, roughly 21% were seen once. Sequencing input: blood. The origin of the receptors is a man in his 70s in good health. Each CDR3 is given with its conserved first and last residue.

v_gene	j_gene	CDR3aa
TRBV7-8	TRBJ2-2	CASRGAGELFF
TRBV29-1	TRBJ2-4	CSVVTGGYIQYF
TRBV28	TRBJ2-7	CASSLRDEWYEQYF
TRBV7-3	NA	CASSRLAAKGNEQFF
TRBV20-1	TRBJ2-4	CSARPGQGSKNIQYF
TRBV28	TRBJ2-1	CASNVGTYNEQFF
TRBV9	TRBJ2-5	CASSAKPGTGQWGTQYF
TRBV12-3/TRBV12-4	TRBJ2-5	CASSPGGGTAETQYF
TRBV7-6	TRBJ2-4	CASSCPGLAIPMPKNIQYF
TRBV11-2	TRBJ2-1	CASSFQNSGSSYNEQFF
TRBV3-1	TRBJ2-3	CASSYGLALADTQYF
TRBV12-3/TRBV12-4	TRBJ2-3	CASSSQSGARADTQYF
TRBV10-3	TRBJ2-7	CAIKSWDSAHEQYF
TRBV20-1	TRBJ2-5	CSASPVPATGPQETQYF
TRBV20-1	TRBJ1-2	CSARVGGDYGYTF
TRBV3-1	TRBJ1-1	CASSQVTIEWTEAFF
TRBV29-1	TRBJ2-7	CSVGTRQTYEQYF
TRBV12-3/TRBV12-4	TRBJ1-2	CASSLGLGTYGYTF
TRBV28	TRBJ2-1	CASTTDRGRNEQFF
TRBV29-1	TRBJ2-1	CSVVGTSGRRIDEQFF
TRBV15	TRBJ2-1	CATSRTSGSNNEQFF
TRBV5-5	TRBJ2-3	CASSSRGTDTQYF
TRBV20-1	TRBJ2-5	CSASRGQGGYERYF
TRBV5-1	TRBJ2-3	CASSSTGETDTQYF
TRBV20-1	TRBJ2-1	CSASPVSSYNEQFF
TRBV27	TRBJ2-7	CASSRAPQGYEQYF
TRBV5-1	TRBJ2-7	CASSPTSAYEQYF
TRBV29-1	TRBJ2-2	CSVVSRNTGELFF
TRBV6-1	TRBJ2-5	CASSEALRQGRQKTQYF
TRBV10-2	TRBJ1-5	CASSDYGGQPQHF
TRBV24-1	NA	CATGSGLGSNGQFF
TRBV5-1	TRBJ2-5	CASSLAGRDETQYF
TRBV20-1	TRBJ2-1	CSARSSSGRASYNEQFF
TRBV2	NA	CASRGFAQGSEQYF
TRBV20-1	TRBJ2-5	CSAPRSGGQETQYF
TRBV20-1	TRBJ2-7	CSARGGVGTGPHEQYF
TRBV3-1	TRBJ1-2	CASSPGVGTENYGYTF
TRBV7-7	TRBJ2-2	CASSTLVTTGELFF
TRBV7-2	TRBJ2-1	CASSSPSSGSRTYNEQFF
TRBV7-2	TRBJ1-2	CASSLDPPWGYTF
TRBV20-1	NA	CSARGLMISGSYEQYF
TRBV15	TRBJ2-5	CATSRRVLGETQYF
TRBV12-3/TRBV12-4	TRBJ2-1	CASSPSSGRADEQFF
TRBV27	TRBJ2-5	CASSLSSGQGIAAQYF
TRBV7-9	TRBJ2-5	CASSVEAGETQYF
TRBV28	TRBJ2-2	CASRAGGSTGELFF
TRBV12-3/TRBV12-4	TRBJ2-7	CASSLMLGRTYEQYF
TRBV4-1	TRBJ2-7	CASSLRQGEQYF
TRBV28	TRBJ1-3	CASSLSGASSGNTIYF
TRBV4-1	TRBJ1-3	CASSQERGFSGNTIYF
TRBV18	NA	CASSPRGTGEQYF
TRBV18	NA	CASSRPPSGINEQFF